The 27 T cell receptor beta chains below were found in one sample sequenced in a study of T cell repertoires in cytomegalovirus infection. MiXCR, run by TCRdb on the reads, gives a single entry per CDR3 protein. This sample has under 800,000 distinct CDR3 sequences; 24% occur once, and the top ten carry approximately 8.2%. The sequencing input was CD8+ T cells from PBMCs. These receptors all come from a human donor in good health (CMV status not recorded). Some clones in this sample may be carry-over from other donors' samples.

This clonotype was observed a handful of times. The chain recombines TRBV19 with TRBJ2-2, with TRBD2 matching over 7 bases. This CDR3 has 14 residues. The V gene's germline CDR1 is LNHDA and CDR2 SQIVND (reference sequence). V lost 2 bases, J lost 7 bases, and 4 bases stayed unmatched. The CDR3 DNA follows: TGTGCCAGTAGTATAACCGCGGGGGTCGGGGAGCTGTTTTTT. It yields the protein CASSITAGVGELFF. Together with reference TRBV19 and TRBJ2-2, the CDR3 gives the full variable domain: DGGITQSPKYLFRKEGQNVTLSCEQNLNHDAMYWYRQDPGQGLRLIYYSQIVNDFQKGDIAEGYSVSREKKESFPLTVTSAQKNPTAFYLCASSITAGVGELFFGEGSRLTVL.

In this sample, this clonotype turned up once. This may be a read error, as it is one base from a much larger clone. The V call is TRBV7-3, the J call TRBJ1-5; no firm D call. The V end was cut by 3 bases, the J end by 3 bases, with 12 bases between. This CDR3 spans 15 amino acids. Germline CDR1 SGHTA, CDR2 FQGTGA. The DNA of the CDR3 is TGTGCCAGCAGCTTTTCGCCTTATAACAATCAGCCCCAGCATTTT. Encoded protein: CASSFSPYNNQPQHF.

There are many counts of this clonotype. The chain carries TRBV7-2 and TRBJ2-3, with 11 bases identical to TRBD2. Germline V CDR1 and CDR2: SGHTA, FQGNSA. The V and J ends lost 4 bases and 2 bases, in that order; junction bases with no gene match: 11. This CDR3 spans 18 amino acids. The CDR3 loop is CASSSMAGTSGITDTQYF. For the CDR3, the DNA is TGTGCCAGCAGCTCCATGGCGGGGACTAGCGGCATCACAGATACGCAGTATTTT.

This clonotype was counted a few times. J is TRBJ1-1 and V is TRBV28; D is unresolved. V lost 2 bases and J 3 bases, leaving 10 bases between the germline ends. Germline V gene data show CDR1 as MDHEN and CDR2 as SYDVKM. The CDR3 totals 14 residues. This CDR3 is CASSLGGSDTEAFF. CDR3 nucleotides: TGTGCCAGCAGTTTAGGAGGATCCGACACTGAAGCTTTCTTT.

The chain's CDR3 is CASSSRGRNQPQHF. CDR3 bases: TGTGCCAGCAGCTCACGAGGACGCAATCAGCCCCAGCATTTT. The rearrangement joins TRBV13 to TRBJ1-5, with no clear D. The CDR3 loop spans 14 amino acids. The germline CDR1 and CDR2 sequences are PRHDT and FYEKMQ (reference sequence). The germline V and J ends were trimmed by 4 bases and 2 bases, with 9 bases remaining between them. Together with reference TRBV13 and TRBJ1-5, the CDR3 gives the full variable domain: AAGVIQSPRHLIKEKRETATLKCYPIPRHDTVYWYQQGPGQDPQFLISFYEKMQSDKGSIPDRFSAQQFSDYHSELNMSSLELGDSALYFCASSSRGRNQPQHFGDGTRLSIL.

This clonotype was observed a few times. The DNA of the CDR3 is TGTGCCAGCAGCTCTGTGGCGGGGGCGAGCTCCTACAATGAGCAGTTCTTC. This codes for CASSSVAGASSYNEQFF. V and J are TRBV7-3 and TRBJ2-1; possible D gene TRBD2, 7 bases. Trimming removed 4 bases at V and 0 bases at J, with 16 bases between. The CDR3 is 17 amino acids. Per the germline V gene, CDR1 is SGHTA and CDR2 is FQGTGA.

The V gene is TRBV28, the J gene TRBJ2-5; 8 nucleotides agree with TRBD2. The germline V gene encodes CDR1 MDHEN and CDR2 SYDVKM. The CDR3 totals 15 residues. The ends lost 6 bases at V and 5 bases at J; junction bases unmatched: 11. This chain's CDR3 is CASRSPSGGMETQYF. The CDR3 region has the DNA TGTGCCAGCAGGTCCCCCAGCGGGGGAATGGAGACCCAGTACTTC.

This clonotype was observed a few times. The chain joins TRBV14 to TRBJ2-3; D tentatively fits TRBD1 or TRBD2 (6 bases each). The V gene lost 0 bases and the J gene lost 6 bases, with 13 bases spanning the gap. There are 15 residues in the CDR3. The germline V gene encodes CDR1 SGHDN and CDR2 FVKESK. The CDR3 spells CASSQDRGAVDTQYF. The CDR3, as DNA: TGTGCCAGCAGCCAAGATAGGGGGGCGGTCGATACGCAGTATTTT. Full variable domain (rest looked up from reference TRBV14 and TRBJ2-3): EAGVTQFPSHSVIEKGQTVTLRCDPISGHDNLYWYRRVMGKEIKFLLHFVKESKQDESGMPNNRFLAERTGGTYSTLKVQPAELEDSGVYFCASSQDRGAVDTQYFGPGTRLTVL.

This clonotype was seen only a few times. V usage is TRBV6-6 and J usage is TRBJ1-5; D unclear. Trimming pared 0 bases from V and 4 bases from J, leaving 10 bases between. The germline V gene encodes CDR1 MNHNY and CDR2 SVGAGI (reference sequence). CDR3 length: 15 residues. CDR3 in DNA: TGTGCCAGCAGTTACTCGGCATCTTTTAATCAGCCCCAGCATTTT. As protein: CASSYSASFNQPQHF.

The J gene is TRBJ2-7, the V gene TRBV14, with D perhaps TRBD1 or TRBD2 (5 bases each). V lost 3 bases, J lost 3 bases, and 15 bases lay in between. The V gene's germline CDR1 is SGHDN and CDR2 FVKESK. The CDR3 runs to 15 residues. The CDR3 sequence is CASSHPGDANYEQYF. The CDR3 DNA follows: TGTGCCAGCAGCCACCCCGGGGACGCAAACTACGAGCAGTACTTC.

There are a few counts of this clonotype. This rearrangement joins TRBV4-3 to TRBJ2-6, with unresolved D. The CDR3 length is 18 residues. Trimming pared 0 bases from V and 0 bases from J, leaving 12 bases between. Germline loops: CDR1 LGHNA, CDR2 YSLEER. Here the CDR3 reads CASSQDSNSPSGANVLTF. The CDR3 DNA reads TGCGCCAGCAGCCAAGATTCCAACTCCCCCTCTGGGGCCAACGTCCTGACTTTC.

This clonotype was counted many times. The rearrangement uses TRBV7-6 and TRBJ2-7; tentatively, D is TRBD1 (5 bases). The CDR3 has 14 amino acids. Trimming cost V 1 base and J 1 base, with 8 bases left between them. Germline CDR1 SGHVS, CDR2 FNYEAQ. The CDR3 DNA is TGTGCCAGCAGCTTAGACAGGTATTCCTACGAGCAGTACGTC. It encodes CASSLDRYSYEQYV.

This chain connects TRBV7-9 to TRBJ2-1, with a tentative D call TRBD2 (5 bases). The germline V gene encodes CDR1 SEHNR and CDR2 FQNEAQ (reference sequence). V shed 9 bases and J shed 9 bases, with 15 bases lying between them. This CDR3 region has 12 residues. The CDR3 region is CASCYLGSEQFF. DNA for the CDR3: TGTGCCAGTTGTTATCTGGGGAGTGAGCAGTTCTTC. Combining the CDR3 with reference TRBV7-9 and TRBJ2-1 gives the whole variable domain DTGVSQNPRHKITKRGQNVTFRCDPISEHNRLYWYRQTLGQGPEFLTYFQNEAQLEKSRLLSDRFSAERPKGSFSTLEIQRTEQGDSAMYLCASCYLGSEQFFGPGTRLTVL.

To note about this clonotype: Compared with germline, one end of the junction differs, possibly owing to a read error. The chain couples TRBV7-8 to TRBJ1-2; D call uncertain. There are 15 residues in the CDR3. The V gene's germline CDR1 is SGHVS and CDR2 FQNEAQ. CDR3 bases: TGTGCCAGCAGCCCATCGACATCTTATTACTATGGCTACTCCTTC. It translates to CASSPSTSYYYGYSF.

This clonotype was counted at least ten times. This chain joins TRBV7-3 and TRBJ2-1, with D perhaps given as TRBD1 or TRBD2 (5 bases each). V shed 5 bases and J shed 8 bases, with 16 bases lying between them. The length of the CDR3 is 14 residues. Germline V gene sequence: CDR1 SGHTA, CDR2 FQGTGA. CDR3 protein: CASSPQGEGDEQFF. CDR3 DNA: TGTGCCAGCAGCCCCCAGGGCGAGGGCGATGAGCAGTTCTTC. The whole variable domain, filled in from reference TRBV7-3 and TRBJ2-1, reads GAGVSQTPSNKVTEKGKYVELRCDPISGHTALYWYRQSLGQGPEFLIYFQGTGAADDSGLPNDRFFAVRPEGSVSTLKIQRTERGDSAVYLCASSPQGEGDEQFFGPGTRLTVL.

V gene TRBV5-6 combines with J gene TRBJ1-1; D remains unclear. CDR1 is SGHDT, CDR2 YYEEEE, per germline. This CDR3 spans 12 amino acids. The V end lost 9 bases, the J end lost 0 bases, and 9 bases lay between the germline ends. The CDR3 DNA follows: TGTGCCACCATGGCAGTGAACACTGAAGCTTTCTTT. It translates to CATMAVNTEAFF.

The sample holds a few counts of this clonotype. This chain connects TRBV18 to TRBJ2-1, with 8 nucleotides matching TRBD1. J lost 5 bases, V lost 3 bases, and 12 bases had no gene match. This CDR3 has 17 amino acids. Per germline, CDR1 KGHSH and CDR2 LQKENI. The chain's CDR3 is CASSPASRGRWNNEQFF. DNA for the CDR3: TGTGCCAGCTCACCTGCTTCCAGGGGGCGTTGGAACAATGAGCAGTTCTTC.

The V and J genes are TRBV6-1 and TRBJ2-7; D is possibly TRBD1 (6 bases). The V end was cut by 7 bases, the J end by 2 bases, with 18 bases between. The V gene's germline CDR1 is MNHNS and CDR2 SASEGT. The CDR3 has 15 amino acids. In DNA form, the CDR3 reads TGTGCCAGCATCCCACACCCCGGACAGACCTACGAGCAGTACTTC. Its protein is CASIPHPGQTYEQYF.

A remark on this clonotype: Given the absence of the conserved phenylalanine or tryptophan at the CDR3 end, a read error is likely. This chain connects TRBV12-5 to TRBJ1-2; D is ambiguous. The germline V gene has CDR1 LGHNT and CDR2 FRNRAP. V lost 6 bases and J 8 bases, leaving 16 bases between the germline ends. This CDR3 has 13 amino acids. This CDR3 is CASGPGGVSGYTL. CDR3 coding DNA: TGTGCTAGTGGACCTGGCGGGGTTAGCGGCTACACCCTC.

This chain links TRBV7-3 with TRBJ2-1, with 9 bases that match TRBD2. Germline CDR1 is SGHTA and CDR2 is FQGTGA. CDR3 length equals 15 residues. After removal of 5 bases from V and 15 bases from J, the junction contained 17 bases not matched to a gene. The CDR3 DNA follows: TGTGCCAGCAGCCCCGGGTGGAGCGGGGGGTCCCCATGGTTCTTC. Translation gives CASSPGWSGGSPWFF.

The chain is built from TRBV2 and TRBJ1-2; 8 bases are shared with TRBD1. This CDR3 is 17 amino acids long. The germline gives CDR1 SNHLY, CDR2 FYNNEI. Trimming at V came to 3 bases and at J to 1 base, leaving 10 bases not matched to a gene. The CDR3 sequence: CASSEIGGTGINYGYTF. The CDR3 coding sequence is TGTGCCAGCAGTGAGATTGGCGGGACAGGCATTAACTATGGCTACACCTTC.

This clonotype appeared many times. The rearrangement uses TRBV7-2 and TRBJ2-5, with 9 bases fitting TRBD2. There are 18 residues in the CDR3. CDR1 is SGHTA, CDR2 FQGNSA, per germline. V trimming: 1 base; J trimming: 3 bases; junction bases outside the gene matches: 12. CDR3 residues: CASSLVPSGGHMKETQYF. The CDR3 DNA sequence: TGTGCCAGCAGCTTAGTCCCCAGCGGGGGGCACATGAAAGAGACCCAGTACTTC.

This clonotype has a count of ten or more. The gene calls are TRBV6-6 and TRBJ2-3; 8 bases are shared with TRBD1. V trimming: 3 bases; J trimming: 5 bases; junction bases outside the gene matches: 10. Germline V gives CDR1 MNHNY, CDR2 SVGAGI (reference sequence). The CDR3 contains 16 residues. This CDR3 reads CASSYTLTGAEDTQYF. The DNA for the CDR3 is TGTGCCAGCAGTTATACCTTGACAGGGGCGGAAGATACGCAGTATTTT.

The chain links TRBV25-1 to TRBJ2-1; perhaps TRBD1 as D (5 bases). The CDR3 loop spans 15 amino acids. Germline V gene data show CDR1 as MGHDK and CDR2 as SYGVNS. V lost 4 bases to trimming and J lost 0 bases, with 10 bases between them. The CDR3 is CASSVRANSYNEQFF. Written as DNA, the CDR3 is TGTGCCAGCAGTGTCAGGGCTAACTCCTACAATGAGCAGTTCTTC.

A few counts support this clonotype. The chain uses TRBV20-1 and TRBJ1-4; D perhaps matches TRBD1 (6 bases). This CDR3 has 14 amino acids. The V gene lost 6 bases and the J gene lost 4 bases, with 15 bases spanning the gap. Germline V gene lookup returns CDR1 DFQATT and CDR2 SNEGSKA (reference sequence). Here the CDR3 DNA reads TGCAGTGCCGACAGGATGGGGGTTAATGAAAAACTGTTTTTT. Its translation: CSADRMGVNEKLFF.

This rearrangement joins TRBV29-1 to TRBJ1-5, with D unresolved. The V end was cut by 6 bases, the J end by 11 bases, with 11 bases between. CDR3 length: 10 residues. CDR1 is SQVTM, CDR2 ANQGSEA, per germline. CDR3 sequence: CSVSPRTQHF. The CDR3 nucleotides read TGCAGCGTCTCACCTCGAACCCAGCATTTT.

This clonotype occurred a few times. The chain uses TRBV6-5 and TRBJ1-2, with 10 nucleotides matching TRBD1. The CDR3 spans 15 residues. Trimming cost V 2 bases and J 7 bases; bases outside gene matches: 7. Germline V CDR1 and CDR2: MNHEY, SVGAGI. This CDR3 reads CASSYAGTGEVGYTF. DNA for the CDR3: TGTGCCAGCAGTTACGCCGGGACAGGGGAGGTTGGCTACACCTTC.